The clone carrying this T cell receptor beta chain showed up just a few times. The data belong to a study of T cells in Graves' hyperthyroidism and ophthalmopathy. Study context: Blood from the periphery was taken at initial diagnosis, before any treatment.

Germline values: CDR1 GTSNPN, CDR2 SVGIG (reference sequence). Trimming left V 3 bases short and J 2 bases short, with 12 bases between. The CDR3 covers 14 residues. Diagnoses were established using clinical symptoms, serum thyroxine and TRAb, thyroid ultrasound and orbital computed tomography. TCR beta CDR3 regions were amplified from RNA transcripts. When the TCR CDR3 underwent first-round RT-PCR, the HTBI primer set was used. From the multiplex PCR reads, TCRdb called clonotypes with MiXCR, one entry per CDR3 protein. The sample shows about 620,000 distinct CDR3 sequences, around 15% of them seen only once.

This TCR was sampled from a woman aged 25 to 39 with Graves' hyperthyroidism. This chain connects TRBV30 to TRBJ2-3, with TRBD2 as a possible D gene (5 bases). Sequencing used blood. The CDR3 is CAWRAGLDTDTQYF. In DNA, the CDR3 is TGTGCCTGGAGGGCCGGACTGGACACAGATACGCAGTATTTT.